A single sample gave rise to the 22 T cell receptor beta chains below, sequenced in a study of T-cell reconstitution after alpha-beta-depleted transplantation in children. The TCRbeta library was prepared with unique molecular identifiers. TCRdb independently ran MiXCR on the PCR reads; one entry per CDR3 protein. The sample has roughly 590,000 distinct CDR3 sequences; approximately 16% are singletons. The input for sequencing was PBMCs from the stem cell graft donor, taken from the stem cell graft. Receptors were obtained from a human donor who donated a stem cell graft to a child with acute myeloid leukemia.

This clonotype was counted ten times or more. This sequence joins TRBV29-1 and TRBJ2-5, with D uncertain. This CDR3 spans 12 amino acids. Germline CDR1 reads SQVTM; CDR2 reads ANQGSEA. Trimming took 4 bases from V and 3 from J, leaving 9 bases between them. This chain's CDR3 is CSVGVGKETQYF. The CDR3 region has the DNA TGCAGCGTTGGGGTAGGGAAAGAGACCCAGTACTTC.

This rearrangement joins TRBV15 to TRBJ2-5, with D perhaps matching TRBD2 (5 bases). Trimming removed 5 bases from V and 2 bases from J, with 18 bases in between. The CDR3 contains 16 residues. CDR1 and CDR2 from the germline V gene are LNHNV and YYDKDF (reference sequence). The CDR3 nucleotides read TGTGCCACCAGCCCCTTCAGCGGAGAAGGGCAAGAGACCCAGTACTTC. Encoded protein: CATSPFSGEGQETQYF. Using reference TRBV15 and TRBJ2-5 for the parts outside the CDR3, the full variable domain is DAMVIQNPRYQVTQFGKPVTLSCSQTLNHNVMYWYQQKSSQAPKLLFHYYDKDFNNEADTPDNFQSRRPNTSFCFLDIRSPGLGDTAMYLCATSPFSGEGQETQYFGPGTRLLVL.

The rearrangement uses TRBV7-9 and TRBJ1-5, with D unclear. Germline V gene sequence: CDR1 SEHNR, CDR2 FQNEAQ (reference sequence). This CDR3 contains 15 residues. V lost 4 bases and J lost 5, with 15 bases in between. The CDR3 sequence is CASSSPEVSDQPQHF. The DNA for the CDR3 is TGTGCCAGCAGCTCCCCGGAGGTGTCTGATCAGCCCCAGCATTTT.

This chain connects TRBV7-2 to TRBJ2-3; the match to TRBD1 covers 8 bases. The CDR3 has 15 residues. Germline V gene data show CDR1 as SGHTA and CDR2 as FQGNSA. Losses at the gene ends were 7 bases for V and 3 bases for J; bases not matched to a gene: 9. CDR3 in DNA: TGTGCCAGCATCCAGGGGGCGCTTGGTACAGATACGCAGTATTTT. This codes for CASIQGALGTDTQYF.

V is TRBV7-2 and J is TRBJ2-7; no clear D. The CDR3 runs 14 residues. V shed 1 base and J shed 0 bases, with 7 bases lying between them. The germline V gene has CDR1 SGHTA and CDR2 FQGNSA. The CDR3 reads CASSLGISSYEQYF. CDR3 nucleotide sequence: TGTGCCAGCAGCTTAGGCATTAGCTCCTACGAGCAGTACTTC. The whole variable domain, filled in from reference TRBV7-2 and TRBJ2-7, reads GAGVSQSPSNKVTEKGKDVELRCDPISGHTALYWYRQSLGQGLEFLIYFQGNSAPDKSGLPSDRFSAERTGGSVSTLTIQRTQQEDSAVYLCASSLGISSYEQYFGPGTRLTVT.

The chain couples TRBV11-2 to TRBJ1-5, with no clear D. The CDR3 has 18 amino acids. Between the trimmed V and J ends, which lost 3 bases and 1 base, there was a span of 19 bases. The germline V gene has CDR1 SGHAT and CDR2 FQNNGV. The CDR3 here is CASSFVPFGWGSNQPQHF. As DNA, the CDR3 is TGTGCCAGCAGCTTCGTCCCCTTCGGTTGGGGAAGCAATCAGCCCCAGCATTTT.

Only a few counts were recorded for this clonotype. The V call is TRBV29-1, the J call TRBJ2-7; D possibly matches TRBD1 or TRBD2 (5 bases each). CDR1 SQVTM and CDR2 ANQGSEA come from the germline V gene. Between the trimmed V and J ends, which lost 8 bases and 3 bases, there was a span of 14 bases. The CDR3 is made up of 12 amino acids. CDR3 loop: CSFRDPFYEQYF. The DNA for the CDR3 is TGCAGCTTCCGGGACCCTTTCTACGAGCAGTACTTC.

This clonotype was seen only a few times. The J gene is TRBJ1-4, the V gene TRBV12-3 or TRBV12-4; TRBD1 agrees at 10 bases. V lost 5 bases to trimming and J lost 6 bases; unmatched junction nucleotides: 6. The CDR3 is made up of 15 amino acids. CDR3 sequence reads: CASSPGDRGYEKLFF. The CDR3 DNA reads as TGTGCCAGCAGTCCAGGGGACAGGGGTTATGAAAAACTGTTTTTT.

A few counts support this clonotype. The genes are TRBV2 and TRBJ1-1; D is unclear. CDR1 and CDR2 (germline): SNHLY, FYNNEI. The CDR3 consists of 14 residues. The V and J ends lost 0 bases and 3 bases respectively, with 8 bases between them. CDR3 loop: CASSEAAAYTEAFF. The DNA for the CDR3 is TGTGCCAGCAGTGAAGCGGCCGCTTACACTGAAGCTTTCTTT. Full variable domain (missing parts from reference TRBV2 and TRBJ1-1): EPEVTQTPSHQVTQMGQEVILRCVPISNHLYFYWYRQILGQKVEFLVSFYNNEISEKSEIFDDQFSVERPDGSNFTLKIRSTKLEDSAMYFCASSEAAAYTEAFFGQGTRLTVV.

The chain couples TRBV12-3 or TRBV12-4 to TRBJ2-5, with 7 nucleotides matching TRBD2. This CDR3 is 14 amino acids long. Germline trimming cut 2 bases from V and 3 bases from J; bases unmatched to any gene: 3. The CDR3: CASSLSAGEETQYF. The CDR3 DNA reads as TGTGCCAGCAGTTTAAGTGCGGGGGAAGAGACCCAGTACTTC.

This clonotype was counted ten times or more. V is TRBV20-1 and J is TRBJ2-5, with TRBD2 matching 10 bases. In germline, CDR1 is DFQATT, CDR2 SNEGSKA (reference sequence). The V gene end was trimmed by 1 base and the J gene end by 5 bases; junction bases not matched to a gene: 7. This CDR3 comprises 15 residues. The CDR3 nucleotides are TGCAGTGCTAGAGCTAGCGGGGGCCCCGGGGAGACCCAGTACTTC. As protein: CSARASGGPGETQYF.

On this clonotype itself: Just one base apart from a much larger clone, this may be a read error. The chain employs TRBV20-1 and TRBJ2-7; D is undetermined. Germline V CDR1 and CDR2: DFQATT, SNEGSKA (reference sequence). The CDR3 is 13 amino acids. The V end lost 3 bases, the J end lost 5 bases, and 14 bases lay between the germline ends. This chain's CDR3 is CSASRLRGDEQYF. In DNA, the CDR3 is TGCAGTGCTAGCCGCCTCCGAGGTGACGAGCAGTACTTC.

There are a few counts of this clonotype. The chain combines TRBV20-1 with TRBJ1-3; D gene uncertain. V was clipped by 0 bases and J by 7 bases, with 19 bases between them. This CDR3 has 16 residues. Germline V lookup: CDR1 DFQATT, CDR2 SNEGSKA (reference sequence). The CDR3 sequence: CSARDQAAIYSNTIYF. CDR3 bases: TGCAGTGCTAGAGATCAGGCGGCAATCTATTCGAACACCATATATTTT.

The gene calls are TRBV20-1 and TRBJ1-2; 8 positions match TRBD1. The CDR3 spans 14 residues. CDR1 is DFQATT and CDR2 is SNEGSKA in the germline V gene (reference sequence). With 6 bases clipped from V and 2 bases from J, the junction kept 8 bases outside the gene matches. This CDR3 reads CSASQGDGNYGYTF. DNA for the CDR3: TGCAGTGCCTCACAGGGGGACGGAAACTATGGCTACACCTTC.

The rearrangement joins TRBV7-8 to TRBJ2-2; unclear D gene. This CDR3 has 14 amino acids. Germline values: CDR1 SGHVS, CDR2 FQNEAQ. V was pared by 6 bases and J by 1 base, with 9 bases between. Written as DNA, the CDR3 is TGTGCCAGCAGAATCCGACGGAACACCGGGGAGCTGTTTTTT. Encoded protein: CASRIRRNTGELFF.

In this sample, this clonotype turned up a few times. The V and J genes are TRBV15 and TRBJ1-5; TRBD1 matches 9 bases. This CDR3 region has 15 residues. Germline CDR1 reads LNHNV; CDR2 reads YYDKDF (reference sequence). Trimming at V came to 5 bases and at J to 0 bases, leaving 2 bases not matched to a gene. The CDR3 DNA follows: TGTGCCACCAGCCAGGGACAGGGTAGCAATCAGCCCCAGCATTTT. Translation: CATSQGQGSNQPQHF.

This clonotype was seen ten or more times. This chain connects TRBV20-1 to TRBJ2-1; the D is unclear. CDR1 and CDR2 from the germline V gene are DFQATT and SNEGSKA (reference sequence). The CDR3 runs 13 residues. The ends were cut back, 3 bases at V and 6 bases at J, with 12 bases in the middle. The CDR3 sequence: CSASTLESNEQFF. The CDR3 DNA reads TGCAGTGCTAGTACCCTAGAATCCAATGAGCAGTTCTTC.

This clonotype occurred many times. V gene TRBV6-5 combines with J gene TRBJ2-3; no reliable D call. The CDR3 is 12 residues long. Germline-derived CDR1 and CDR2 are MNHEY and SVGAGI. Trimming shortened V by 6 bases and J by 5 bases, and 9 bases separated the two germline ends. The CDR3 reads CASRAWGDTQYF. The CDR3 DNA follows: TGTGCCAGCAGGGCGTGGGGAGATACGCAGTATTTT.

In its sample, this clonotype was seen a few times. This chain joins TRBV7-9 and TRBJ2-3; 7 nucleotides match TRBD2. Germline lookup yields CDR1 SEHNR and CDR2 FQNEAQ (reference sequence). With V trimmed by 5 bases and J by 3 bases, 8 bases remained unmatched. The CDR3 contains 15 residues. CDR3 residues: CASSALAAETDTQYF. The CDR3 bases are TGTGCCAGCAGCGCTCTAGCGGCAGAAACAGATACGCAGTATTTT.

This clonotype was seen a few times. The rearrangement links TRBV12-3 or TRBV12-4 to TRBJ2-5; D ambiguous. The CDR3 sequence is 13 residues long. V lost 1 base and J 5 bases, leaving 8 bases between the germline ends. CDR3 loop: CASSLEGSETQYF. CDR3 DNA: TGTGCCAGCAGTTTAGAGGGTTCCGAGACCCAGTACTTC.

The rearrangement links TRBV21-1 to TRBJ1-2; the D call in the table, TRBD1, was not verified against the DNA. TRBV21-1 is listed as a pseudogene. CDR3 length: 15 residues. CDR3 residues: CASSKRIQGGDGYTF. The CDR3 nucleotides are TGTGCCAGCAGTAAAAGGATACAGGGGGGAGATGGCTACACCTTC.

This clonotype came up a few times. The V call is TRBV7-2, the J call TRBJ1-3, with 8 bases matching TRBD1. Trimming took 5 bases from V and 2 from J; bases not matched to a gene: 5. CDR3 length: 15 amino acids. The V gene's germline CDR1 is SGHTA and CDR2 FQGNSA. The CDR3 bases are TGTGCCAGCAGCCTATACAGGGGGACTGGAAACACCATATATTTT. Translating it yields CASSLYRGTGNTIYF.